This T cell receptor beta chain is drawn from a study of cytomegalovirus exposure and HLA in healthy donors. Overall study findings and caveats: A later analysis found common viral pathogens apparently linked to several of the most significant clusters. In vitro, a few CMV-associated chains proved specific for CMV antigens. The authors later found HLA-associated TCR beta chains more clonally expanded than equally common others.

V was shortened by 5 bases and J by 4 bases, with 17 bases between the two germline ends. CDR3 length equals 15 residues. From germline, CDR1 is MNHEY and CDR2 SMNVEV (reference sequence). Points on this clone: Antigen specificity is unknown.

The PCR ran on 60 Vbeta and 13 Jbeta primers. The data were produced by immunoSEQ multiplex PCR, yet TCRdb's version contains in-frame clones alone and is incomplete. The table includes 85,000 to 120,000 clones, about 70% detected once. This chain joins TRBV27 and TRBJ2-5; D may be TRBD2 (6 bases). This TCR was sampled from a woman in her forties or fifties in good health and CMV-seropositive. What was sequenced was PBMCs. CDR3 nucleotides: TGTGCCAGCAGTCCTTGGAGGGGAGGAGGAGAGACCCAGTACTTC. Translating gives CASSPWRGGGETQYF.